These T cell receptor beta chains were read from a single sample in a study of blood T cell repertoires in COVID-19. Sequencing used immunoSEQ multiplex PCR; TCRdb keeps in-frame clones, though not all of them. This table holds some 200,000 clones, roughly 80% found once. Sequenced material: peripheral blood. Source of these receptors: an elderly woman with active or convalescent COVID-19. Both conserved end residues are part of each CDR3. Each record gives: clone size, D gene, V gene, J gene, CDR3 DNA, CDR3 protein. The D gene is left open where the match is weak. Clone size is stated in some rows and not others, as once, few, many or a class when expanded.

clone size: -; D gene: -; V gene: TRBV1; J gene: TRBJ2-7; CDR3 DNA: TGCACCAGCAGCCAAGTAGCGGGAGTGTCCAACGAGCAGTACTTC; CDR3 protein: CTSSQVAGVSNEQYF
clone size: -; D gene: TRBD2; V gene: TRBV5-8; J gene: TRBJ2-1; CDR3 DNA: TGTGCCAGCCCGGCATGGACTAGCGGGCGGAAGAGCTCCTACAATGAGCAGTTCTTC; CDR3 protein: CASPAWTSGRKSSYNEQFF
clone size: -; D gene: -; V gene: TRBV7-2; J gene: TRBJ2-3; CDR3 DNA: TGTGCCAGCAGCCGCATGAGACCCCGGACTGGCACAGATACGCAGTATTTT; CDR3 protein: CASSRMRPRTGTDTQYF
clone size: -; D gene: -; V gene: TRBV27; J gene: TRBJ1-5; CDR3 DNA: TGTGCCAGCGGAGTAGGCAATCAGCCCCAGCATTTT; CDR3 protein: CASGVGNQPQHF
clone size: -; D gene: TRBD2; V gene: TRBV5-1; J gene: TRBJ2-5; CDR3 DNA: TGCGCCAGCAGCCCTGGACTAGCGGACCAAGAGACCCAGTACTTC; CDR3 protein: CASSPGLADQETQYF
clone size: -; D gene: TRBD2; V gene: TRBV5-3; J gene: TRBJ2-1; CDR3 DNA: TGTGCCAGAAACTGGGGAGCTAGCGGGGACAATGAGCAGTTCTTC; CDR3 protein: CARNWGASGDNEQFF
clone size: -; D gene: TRBD1; V gene: TRBV7-9; J gene: TRBJ1-2; CDR3 DNA: TGTGCCAGCAGCTTATGGGGACAGGGAGGAGGTGGCTACACCTTC; CDR3 protein: CASSLWGQGGGGYTF
clone size: -; D gene: -; V gene: TRBV9; J gene: TRBJ1-5; CDR3 DNA: TGTGCCAGCAGCGTAGGGTCGTCCTGGAGCCAGCCCCAGCATTTT; CDR3 protein: CASSVGSSWSQPQHF
clone size: -; D gene: -; V gene: TRBV5-6; J gene: TRBJ1-1; CDR3 DNA: TGTGCCAGCAGCTTCCTCACTCAAATCTCGACTGAAGCTTTCTTT; CDR3 protein: CASSFLTQISTEAFF
clone size: -; D gene: -; V gene: TRBV20-1; J gene: TRBJ1-2; CDR3 DNA: TGCAGTGCTAGTGACCCCCAAAGGGCAGGGAAGGGTGGCTACACCTTC; CDR3 protein: CSASDPQRAGKGGYTF
clone size: -; D gene: TRBD1; V gene: TRBV6-5; J gene: TRBJ1-2; CDR3 DNA: TGTGCCAGCAGATCTACAGGGGTCGGCTACACCTTC; CDR3 protein: CASRSTGVGYTF
clone size: -; D gene: TRBD2; V gene: TRBV7-2; J gene: TRBJ2-2; CDR3 DNA: TGTGCCAGCAGCCCCGGGACTATCGCGAACACCGGGGAGCTGTTTTTT; CDR3 protein: CASSPGTIANTGELFF
clone size: -; D gene: -; V gene: TRBV18; J gene: TRBJ2-7; CDR3 DNA: TGTGCCAGCTCACCGGTGTCAGACTCCTACGAGCAGTACTTC; CDR3 protein: CASSPVSDSYEQYF
clone size: -; D gene: -; V gene: TRBV6-5; J gene: TRBJ1-1; CDR3 DNA: TGTGCCAGCAGGCGCCTGGACACGTTGAACACTGAAGCTTTCTTT; CDR3 protein: CASRRLDTLNTEAFF
clone size: once; D gene: TRBD1; V gene: TRBV3-1/TRBV3-2; J gene: TRBJ1-1; CDR3 DNA: TGTGCCAGCACCTCACAGGGGGGGAAAGCTTTCTTT; CDR3 protein: CASTSQGGKAFF
clone size: -; D gene: TRBD1; V gene: TRBV4-3; J gene: TRBJ1-2; CDR3 DNA: TGCGCCAGCAGCCAAGAAGGGACAGCAGCTAACTATGGCTACACCTTC; CDR3 protein: CASSQEGTAANYGYTF
clone size: -; D gene: -; V gene: TRBV18; J gene: TRBJ1-1; CDR3 DNA: TGTGCCAGCTCACCAGACAGCACTGAAGCTTTCTTT; CDR3 protein: CASSPDSTEAFF
clone size: -; D gene: TRBD1; V gene: TRBV18; J gene: TRBJ2-5; CDR3 DNA: TGTGCCAGCTCACCCTCAGGGGGAAGAGAGACCCAGTACTTC; CDR3 protein: CASSPSGGRETQYF
clone size: -; D gene: TRBD2; V gene: TRBV29-1; J gene: TRBJ2-3; CDR3 DNA: TGCAGCGTTTGTTTAGCGGGAGGATCAGATACGCAGTATTTT; CDR3 protein: CSVCLAGGSDTQYF
clone size: -; D gene: -; V gene: TRBV5-1; J gene: TRBJ1-3; CDR3 DNA: TGCGCCAGCAGCTTGTGGGGGGGCTCTGGAAACACCATATATTTT; CDR3 protein: CASSLWGGSGNTIYF
clone size: few; D gene: -; V gene: TRBV4-3; J gene: TRBJ1-1; CDR3 DNA: TGCGCCAGCAGCCAGCGGGACGGCACTGAAGCTTTCTTT; CDR3 protein: CASSQRDGTEAFF
clone size: -; D gene: -; V gene: TRBV4-2; J gene: TRBJ2-2; CDR3 DNA: TGTGCCAGCAGCCAAGTACTAGTAGTGGATGCCGGGGAGCTGTTTTTT; CDR3 protein: CASSQVLVVDAGELFF
clone size: -; D gene: TRBD2; V gene: TRBV11-2; J gene: TRBJ2-1; CDR3 DNA: TGTGCCAGCAGCTTGCGGGAGGGCCGGGACAATGAGCAGTTCTTC; CDR3 protein: CASSLREGRDNEQFF
clone size: -; D gene: -; V gene: TRBV20-1; J gene: TRBJ1-2; CDR3 DNA: TGCAGTGGGGGGGACCTCTATGGCTACACCTTC; CDR3 protein: CSGGDLYGYTF
clone size: -; D gene: -; V gene: TRBV5-1; J gene: TRBJ1-4; CDR3 DNA: TGCGCCAGCAGCTTGGGAAGCCCCGAAAAACTGTTTTTT; CDR3 protein: CASSLGSPEKLFF
clone size: -; D gene: -; V gene: TRBV7-8; J gene: TRBJ2-3; CDR3 DNA: TGTGCCAGCAGCCGAGTTAGGAGTGCAGATACGCAGTATTTT; CDR3 protein: CASSRVRSADTQYF
clone size: -; D gene: -; V gene: TRBV6-6; J gene: TRBJ2-7; CDR3 DNA: TGTGCCAGCAGTCCTACAGGGGCGACTGGGAGGGAGCAGTACTTC; CDR3 protein: CASSPTGATGREQYF
clone size: -; D gene: TRBD1; V gene: TRBV5-5; J gene: TRBJ1-2; CDR3 DNA: TGTGCCAGCAGCCAGACAGGGAAGCACTATGGCTACACCTTC; CDR3 protein: CASSQTGKHYGYTF
clone size: -; D gene: TRBD1; V gene: TRBV11-3; J gene: TRBJ2-7; CDR3 DNA: TGTGCCAGCACCCTTGGACAGGGGGCTTACGAGCAGTACTTC; CDR3 protein: CASTLGQGAYEQYF
clone size: -; D gene: -; V gene: TRBV4-3; J gene: TRBJ2-4; CDR3 DNA: TGCGCCAGCAGCCAAGACTACGGGTTTGCCAAAAACATTCAGTACTTC; CDR3 protein: CASSQDYGFAKNIQYF
clone size: once; D gene: -; V gene: TRBV9; J gene: TRBJ2-5; CDR3 DNA: TGTGCCAGCAGCGTAGCACCCTCCCCGGGAGAGACCCAGTACTTC; CDR3 protein: CASSVAPSPGETQYF
clone size: -; D gene: TRBD1; V gene: TRBV7-9; J gene: TRBJ2-7; CDR3 DNA: TGTGCCAGCAGTCCCACACTAACAGGGGGAGCCTCGGACGAGCAGTACTTC; CDR3 protein: CASSPTLTGGASDEQYF
clone size: few; D gene: TRBD2; V gene: TRBV11-2; J gene: TRBJ2-5; CDR3 DNA: TGTGCCAGCAGCTTAGATGGGAATAGCGGGGACCGGGGAGCCCAGTACTTC; CDR3 protein: CASSLDGNSGDRGAQYF
clone size: -; D gene: TRBD2; V gene: TRBV15; J gene: TRBJ2-7; CDR3 DNA: TGTGCCACCAGCAGAGATAGACCTAGGGCTAGCGGGACCTACGAGCAGTACTTC; CDR3 protein: CATSRDRPRASGTYEQYF
clone size: -; D gene: TRBD1; V gene: TRBV4-2; J gene: TRBJ2-5; CDR3 DNA: TGTGCCAGCAGCCATGATCCGGGACAGGGAGGGAGGGAGACCCAGTACTTC; CDR3 protein: CASSHDPGQGGRETQYF
clone size: -; D gene: -; V gene: TRBV11-2; J gene: TRBJ1-1; CDR3 DNA: TGTGCCAGCAGCCCGAACCTTGAGGCTTTCTTT; CDR3 protein: CASSPNLEAFF
clone size: -; D gene: TRBD2; V gene: TRBV6-5; J gene: TRBJ2-5; CDR3 DNA: TGTGCCAGCAGCTTCGGACTAGGCATTCAAGAGACCCAGTACTTC; CDR3 protein: CASSFGLGIQETQYF
clone size: -; D gene: TRBD1; V gene: TRBV28; J gene: TRBJ1-5; CDR3 DNA: TGTGCCAGCAGTTCAAGGGGACAGGGGGCGAGTCAGCCCCAGCATTTT; CDR3 protein: CASSSRGQGASQPQHF
clone size: -; D gene: TRBD1; V gene: TRBV11-2; J gene: TRBJ1-1; CDR3 DNA: TGTGCCAGCAGCTACATGGGACAGGTGAACACTGAAGCTTTCTTT; CDR3 protein: CASSYMGQVNTEAFF
clone size: -; D gene: -; V gene: TRBV29-1; J gene: TRBJ1-1; CDR3 DNA: TGCAGCGTTGCACGGAGGAACACTGAAGCTTTCTTT; CDR3 protein: CSVARRNTEAFF
clone size: few; D gene: TRBD2; V gene: TRBV5-5; J gene: TRBJ2-3; CDR3 DNA: TGTGCCAGCAGCCTAGGACTAGAAAGTCATTCAGATACGCAGTATTTT; CDR3 protein: CASSLGLESHSDTQYF
clone size: -; D gene: -; V gene: TRBV19; J gene: TRBJ1-3; CDR3 DNA: TGTGCCAGTAGTATGCGGACAGTTAGAAACACCATATATTTT; CDR3 protein: CASSMRTVRNTIYF
clone size: -; D gene: -; V gene: TRBV9; J gene: TRBJ2-3; CDR3 DNA: TGTGCCAGCAGCGTAGCTATTAAAGGAGGCCCAGATACGCAGTATTTT; CDR3 protein: CASSVAIKGGPDTQYF
clone size: -; D gene: -; V gene: TRBV12-3/TRBV12-4; J gene: TRBJ1-2; CDR3 DNA: TGTGCCAGCAGTTTAGTCAGGGACTATGGCTACACCTTC; CDR3 protein: CASSLVRDYGYTF
clone size: -; D gene: TRBD1; V gene: TRBV3-1/TRBV3-2; J gene: TRBJ2-5; CDR3 DNA: TGTGCCAGCAGCCCCCGGACAGGGAGGGAGACCCAGTACTTC; CDR3 protein: CASSPRTGRETQYF